This entry lists 27 T cell receptor beta chains sequenced from one sample in a study of T cell responses to AZD1222 COVID-19 vaccine. The assay was immunoSEQ multiplex PCR, and TCRdb's table has in-frame clones only and misses some. The sample records some 150,000 clones, more than 75% being singletons. Sequenced here: peripheral blood, sampled 28 days after the second AZD1222 dose. Every receptor here comes from an adult who received the AZD1222 COVID-19 vaccine.

This chain joins TRBV11-2 and TRBJ2-5; a possible D gene is TRBD2 (5 bases). Per the germline V gene, CDR1 is SGHAT and CDR2 is FQNNGV. There are 14 residues in the CDR3. The ends were cut back, 3 bases at V and 5 bases at J, with 13 bases in the middle. The CDR3, as DNA: TGTGCCAGCAGCTTCGCCGGGATTACGGAGACCCAGTACTTC. Translation gives CASSFAGITETQYF.

The V and J genes are TRBV7-8 and TRBJ2-1; weak D call: TRBD1 (6 bases). Germline CDR1 and CDR2: SGHVS and FQNEAQ. The CDR3 is made up of 12 amino acids. Trimming cost V 4 bases and J 8 bases, with 9 bases left between them. The CDR3 coding sequence is TGTGCCAGCAGCTACAGGGCATATGAGCAGTTCTTC. Its translation: CASSYRAYEQFF.

The chain employs TRBV9 and TRBJ1-3, with D uncertain. V was clipped by 0 bases and J by 3 bases, with 13 bases between them. CDR1 SGDLS and CDR2 YYNGEE come from the germline V gene. The CDR3 loop spans 16 amino acids. In DNA form, the CDR3 reads TGTGCCAGCAGCGTAGGGCAGAGCACATTTGGAAACACCATATATTTT. It is translated as CASSVGQSTFGNTIYF.

V usage is TRBV13 and J usage is TRBJ1-2; D uncertain. The V end lost 3 bases, the J end lost 2 bases, and 4 bases lay between the germline ends. Germline V lookup: CDR1 PRHDT, CDR2 FYEKMQ (reference sequence). The CDR3 is 12 amino acids. The CDR3 nucleotides are TGTGCCAGCAGCTTGTCCAACTATGGCTACACCTTC. Translating gives CASSLSNYGYTF. Full variable domain (rest looked up from reference TRBV13 and TRBJ1-2): AAGVIQSPRHLIKEKRETATLKCYPIPRHDTVYWYQQGPGQDPQFLISFYEKMQSDKGSIPDRFSAQQFSDYHSELNMSSLELGDSALYFCASSLSNYGYTFGSGTRLTVV.

The genes are TRBV7-8 and TRBJ1-2; perhaps TRBD1 as D (6 bases). Germline CDR1 is SGHVS and CDR2 is FQNEAQ. The CDR3 sequence is 13 residues long. V lost 5 bases and J lost 8, with 15 bases in between. CDR3 in DNA: TGTGCCAGCAGCGATACAGGGAGGGGCGGCTACACCTTC. As protein: CASSDTGRGGYTF.

This chain links TRBV10-3 with TRBJ1-1, with 7 bases lining up with TRBD1. CDR3 length: 13 residues. Unmatched junction bases numbered 6, after V lost 11 bases and J lost 0 bases. Germline V gives CDR1 ENHRY, CDR2 SYGVKD. The CDR3 nucleotides read TGTGCCGCCGCGGGACAGTTGAACACTGAAGCTTTCTTT. This encodes CAAAGQLNTEAFF.

This clone was found once. The rearrangement links TRBV5-1 to TRBJ2-5; TRBD1 matches 7 bases. Germline V gene data show CDR1 as SGHRS and CDR2 as YFSETQ. The V gene end was trimmed by 7 bases and the J gene end by 5 bases; junction bases not matched to a gene: 11. The CDR3 is 14 residues long. CDR3 in DNA: TGCGCCAGCCGATCAGACAGGGTCCGGGAGACCCAGTACTTC. Encoded protein: CASRSDRVRETQYF.

The chain couples TRBV12-5 to TRBJ1-2; 9 bases match TRBD1. Per germline, CDR1 LGHNT and CDR2 FRNRAP. This CDR3 is 16 amino acids long. After removal of 0 bases from V and 2 bases from J, the junction contained 4 bases not matched to a gene. The CDR3 DNA follows: TGTGCTAGTGGTTTGGTAAGGGACAGGGTAAACTATGGCTACACCTTC. Encoded protein: CASGLVRDRVNYGYTF.

The chain uses TRBV30 and TRBJ1-1; no definite D call. Germline CDR1 is GTSNPN and CDR2 is SVGIG (reference sequence). The CDR3 sequence is 11 residues long. The CDR3, as DNA: TGTGCTAAGGTGTCGAACACTGAAGCTTTCTTT. Its translation: CAKVSNTEAFF.

V is TRBV27 and J is TRBJ1-1; D call uncertain. This CDR3 has 16 amino acids. Germline CDR1 reads MNHEY; CDR2 reads SMNVEV (reference sequence). Trimming left V 0 bases short and J 5 bases short, with 16 bases between. The CDR3 nucleotides are TGTGCCAGCAGTTTATCAGGCGGTTGGAGTTCTACTGAAGCTTTCTTT. It translates to CASSLSGGWSSTEAFF.

The chain employs TRBV3-1 (or the pseudogene TRBV3-2) and TRBJ1-3; 8 bases fit TRBD1. The V and J ends lost 5 bases and 9 bases, in that order; junction bases with no gene match: 3. The CDR3 length is 12 residues. Germline V gene sequence: CDR1 LGHDT, CDR2 YNNKEL (reference sequence). CDR3 coding DNA: TGTGCCAGCAGCATCACAGGGGGCACCATATATTTT. It encodes CASSITGGTIYF.

The chain couples TRBV11-2 to TRBJ1-6; D is uncertain. The ends were cut back, 0 bases at V and 7 bases at J, with 4 bases in the middle. Germline V lookup: CDR1 SGHAT, CDR2 FQNNGV. The CDR3 consists of 13 residues. CDR3 coding DNA: TGTGCCAGCAGCTTAGAGGGAAATTCACCCCTCCACTTT. Amino acid sequence: CASSLEGNSPLHF.

Concerning this clone: At the DNA level, this CDR3 is encoded by other sequences in the same sample as well. The chain uses TRBV18 and TRBJ1-1, with D uncertain. Germline-derived CDR1 and CDR2 are KGHSH and LQKENI. V gave up 3 bases and J gave up 2 bases, with 4 bases separating them. The CDR3 spans 12 residues. CDR3 region: CASSPGNTEAFF. The CDR3 region has the DNA TGTGCCAGCTCACCTGGTAACACTGAAGCTTTCTTT.

The rearrangement links TRBV18 to TRBJ1-2; TRBD1 might be the D (5 bases). Germline CDR1 is KGHSH and CDR2 is LQKENI. The CDR3 has 16 residues. V lost 4 bases and J lost 2, with 17 bases in between. DNA of the CDR3: TGTGCCAGCTCACTTACTACCCGTGCAGGGAACTATGGCTACACCTTC. It specifies CASSLTTRAGNYGYTF.

This chain uses TRBV6-2 or TRBV6-3 with TRBJ1-2, with TRBD1 as a possible D gene (5 bases). This CDR3 is built from 13 residues. CDR1 and CDR2 from the germline V gene are MNHEY and SVGEGT. V was pared by 5 bases and J by 8 bases, with 15 bases between. In DNA form, the CDR3 reads TGTGCCAGCAGTCCCGGGACTCGCTGGGGCTACACCTTC. It encodes CASSPGTRWGYTF.

V and J are TRBV2 and TRBJ1-2; no definite D call. CDR1 is SNHLY, CDR2 FYNNEI, per germline. V gave up 7 bases and J gave up 0 bases, with 9 bases separating them. This CDR3 is 13 amino acids long. The CDR3, as DNA: TGTGCCAGCACCGCGGAGGCTAACTATGGCTACACCTTC. It codes for CASTAEANYGYTF.

J is TRBJ1-1 and V is TRBV27, with 8 bases lining up with TRBD1. The CDR3 runs 14 residues. Germline values: CDR1 MNHEY, CDR2 SMNVEV (reference sequence). V dropped 5 bases and J dropped 4; count of bases not matched to a gene: 6. The CDR3 DNA reads TGTGCCAGCAGTCGCAGGGGGCCGGGCACTGAAGCTTTCTTT. Translating it yields CASSRRGPGTEAFF.

CDR3 loop: CASSKGAGGGRNQPQHF. The CDR3 region has the DNA TGTGCCAGTAGTAAAGGGGCAGGGGGCGGACGAAATCAGCCCCAGCATTTT. V is TRBV19 and J is TRBJ1-5, with 8 bases matching TRBD1. The CDR3 is 17 amino acids. V gave up 4 bases and J gave up 4 bases; unmatched junction bases: 12. Germline lookup yields CDR1 LNHDA and CDR2 SQIVND (reference sequence).

The chain recombines TRBV7-9 with TRBJ2-7; D might be TRBD1 (8 bases). The CDR3 covers 16 residues. Trimming left V 5 bases short and J 2 bases short, with 19 bases between. Germline CDR1 is SEHNR and CDR2 is FQNEAQ (reference sequence). The CDR3 protein is CASSTKQGEGAYEQYF. CDR3 nucleotides: TGTGCCAGCAGCACCAAACAGGGGGAGGGAGCCTACGAGCAGTACTTC.

V usage is TRBV6-5 and J usage is TRBJ1-3; 7 nucleotides align to TRBD1. The germline V gene has CDR1 MNHEY and CDR2 SVGAGI. The V and J ends lost 6 bases and 4 bases, in that order; junction bases with no gene match: 6. This CDR3 spans 14 amino acids. CDR3 protein: CASRGDREGNTIYF. For the CDR3, the DNA is TGTGCCAGCAGGGGTGACAGGGAAGGAAACACCATATATTTT.

V is TRBV6-5 and J is TRBJ1-2; tentatively, D is TRBD1 (6 bases). With 6 bases removed from V and 12 bases from J, the gap between germline ends came to 20 bases. The germline V gene encodes CDR1 MNHEY and CDR2 SVGAGI. CDR3 length: 13 residues. The CDR3 nucleotides read TGTGCCAGCAGCACCCCTGGGGGCAGGGCCGACACCTTC. Amino acid sequence: CASSTPGGRADTF.

This clone came up a few times. The rearrangement joins TRBV9 to TRBJ2-3; D is ambiguous. V lost 4 bases and J 5 bases, leaving 14 bases between the germline ends. Per germline, CDR1 SGDLS and CDR2 YYNGEE. There are 14 residues in the CDR3. Written as DNA, the CDR3 is TGTGCCAGCAGCCCCTGGGCCCTCGGAGATACGCAGTATTTT. Translated: CASSPWALGDTQYF.

The gene calls are TRBV5-1 and TRBJ2-7, with D uncertain. From germline, CDR1 is SGHRS and CDR2 YFSETQ. V was pared by 0 bases and J by 6 bases, with 10 bases between. The CDR3 is 13 residues long. The CDR3 is CASSLDPNTEQYF. Here the CDR3 DNA reads TGCGCCAGCAGCTTGGACCCGAACACCGAGCAGTACTTC.

This clone was seen just once. The CDR3 loop is CATSRGDDRAFGGYTF. In DNA, the CDR3 is TGTGCCACCAGCAGAGGGGACGATAGGGCCTTCGGGGGCTACACCTTC. The chain recombines TRBV15 with TRBJ1-2, with D possibly matching TRBD1 (5 bases). Trimming took off 1 base at V and 8 bases at J, with 20 bases between the two ends. Germline CDR1 and CDR2: LNHNV and YYDKDF (reference sequence). This CDR3 is built from 16 residues.

The chain employs TRBV4-3 and TRBJ1-2, with 7 bases identical to TRBD1. With V trimmed by 4 bases and J by 8 bases, 7 bases remained unmatched. The CDR3 extends over 13 amino acids. In germline, CDR1 is LGHNA, CDR2 YSLEER. This CDR3 reads CASSRTGVGGYTF. The CDR3 nucleotides read TGCGCCAGCAGCCGCACAGGGGTTGGAGGCTACACCTTC.

The rearrangement joins TRBV5-1 to TRBJ1-1, with D possibly being TRBD1 (5 bases). V lost 0 bases to trimming and J lost 4 bases, with 13 bases between them. Germline V CDR1 and CDR2: SGHRS, YFSETQ. The CDR3 contains 15 residues. CDR3 loop: CASSLEFQGVTEAFF. The CDR3, as DNA: TGCGCCAGCAGCTTGGAATTCCAGGGAGTCACTGAAGCTTTCTTT.

This clone has more than one count but fewer than ten. The chain couples TRBV4-2 to TRBJ2-5; 9 bases are a match to TRBD2. V trimming: 8 bases; J trimming: 2 bases; junction bases outside the gene matches: 6. Germline CDR1 LGHNA, CDR2 YNFKEQ. CDR3 length: 14 residues. The CDR3 DNA sequence: TGTGCCAGCGGAGGGAGCGGGGGGCAAGAGACCCAGTACTTC. Its translation: CASGGSGGQETQYF.